The present entry profiles one TCR beta chain with its context. Only a few counts were recorded for this clonotype. No cognate antigen has been identified for it. Per-nucleotide qualities are absent, and no much larger clonotype sits a single base away. Libraries were prepared through RT-PCR. The run used an Illumina HiSeq 2500. Through fastp at Q25 and MiXCR, TCRdb rebuilt clones from the public reads, retaining in-frame beta chains. Each entry is one CDR3 protein sequence, shown with its most common DNA and genes. The sample data list about 520,000 distinct CDR3 sequences, and 25% of these were observed just once. Of the sample, around 2% falls within the top ten clones. CDR1 and CDR2 are drawn from the germline V gene: SGHRS, YFSETQ. V gives up 0 bases and J gives up 10 bases, and the segment between their germline ends measures 10 bases. Reading from cysteine to phenylalanine, the CDR3 counts 13 amino acids. Only CDR3 DNA remains: 39 bases, in frame from the first base.

This entry is derived from a study of response to subunit inactivated influenza vaccine (dated 2018 in TCRdb). Background on the whole study: To follow how T cells responded to a trivalent subunit inactivated influenza vaccine, the researchers relied on deep quantitative profiling of the T cell receptor repertoire. The investigation overall reported the following: It was suggested by the authors that each seasonal influenza vaccination may recruit only a limited number of new T cells.

The clonotype was recovered from a man aged 45 to 65 who received an inactivated influenza vaccine. Donor details come from another sample of the same person, matched by shared clones. This sequence uses TRBV5-1 and TRBJ1-4; no D gene can be assigned with confidence. The sample consisted of CD4+ T cells sorted from PBMCs, taken about 5 days after vaccination. The DNA is as follows: TGCGCCAGCAGCTTGGAGGCCAAAGGAAAACTGTTTTTT. Protein translation: CASSLEAKGKLFF. Joined to the reference TRBV5-1 and TRBJ1-4 proteins, this CDR3 gives the full variable domain: KAGVTQTPRYLIKTRGQQVTLSCSPISGHRSVSWYQQTPGQGLQFLFEYFSETQRNKGNFPGRFSGRQFSNSRSEMNVSTLELGDSALYLCASSLEAKGKLFFGSGTQLSVL.